Each of the 25 T cell receptor beta chains below was sequenced from the same sample in a study of T cell clones after liver transplantation. The repertoire was sequenced with immunoSEQ multiplex PCR; TCRdb's copy has only in-frame clones and lacks some. Among about 70,000 clones, 80% were seen once, and the ten largest hold approximately 0.73%. Source: CD4+ T cells from blood, taken 12 months after liver transplant. Receptor source: a human patient who received a liver transplant. Among the T cells, some may be from the graft donor.

The chain uses TRBV6-6 and TRBJ2-7; D is possibly TRBD2 (6 bases). The CDR3 contains 16 residues. Germline V gene lookup returns CDR1 MNHNY and CDR2 SVGAGI (reference sequence). V lost 5 bases and J 2 bases, leaving 19 bases between the germline ends. The CDR3 region is CASSLWVGGKPYEQYF. CDR3 coding DNA: TGTGCCAGCAGTCTCTGGGTAGGCGGGAAGCCCTACGAGCAGTACTTC.

This clone turned up a few times. The chain recombines TRBV27 with TRBJ2-1; D gene unclear. V was pared by 2 bases and J by 2 bases, with 10 bases between. Germline values: CDR1 MNHEY, CDR2 SMNVEV (reference sequence). The CDR3 runs to 15 residues. CDR3 bases: TGTGCCAGCAGTTTAGGGCAGCTACCCTACAATGAGCAGTTCTTC. This sequence encodes CASSLGQLPYNEQFF.

This clone was detected only once. The V and J genes are TRBV28 and TRBJ1-2; D gene unclear. Germline V gives CDR1 MDHEN, CDR2 SYDVKM. The CDR3 spans 15 residues. The V end was cut by 2 bases, the J end by 6 bases, with 16 bases between. The CDR3 nucleotides are TGTGCCAGCAGTTTACTCTTGGACGGGCATAATGGCTACACCTTC. Residues: CASSLLLDGHNGYTF.

The chain uses TRBV2 and TRBJ1-2, with 10 bases aligning to TRBD1. There are 14 residues in the CDR3. The junction had 5 bases not matched to a gene; V was cut back by 6 bases and J by 4 bases. CDR1 and CDR2 (germline): SNHLY, FYNNEI. The CDR3 sequence: CASRDRGRSYGYTF. As DNA, the CDR3 is TGTGCCAGCAGAGACAGGGGGCGAAGCTATGGCTACACCTTC. The variable domain in full, completed from reference TRBV2 and TRBJ1-2, reads EPEVTQTPSHQVTQMGQEVILRCVPISNHLYFYWYRQILGQKVEFLVSFYNNEISEKSEIFDDQFSVERPDGSNFTLKIRSTKLEDSAMYFCASRDRGRSYGYTFGSGTRLTVV.

As DNA, the CDR3 is TGCGCCAGCAGCATAGGCGGGAGGGCCGATACGCAGTATTTT. Protein product: CASSIGGRADTQYF. The chain has TRBV4-1 and TRBJ2-3; 9 bases are shared with TRBD2. The CDR3 has 14 amino acids. The germline CDR1 and CDR2 sequences are MGHRA and YSYEKL. The J segment lost 6 bases and the V segment lost 5 bases, leaving 6 bases of the junction unmatched.

The CDR3, as DNA: TGTGCCAGCAGGGATCAGGGGGAGCAGTTCTTC. This encodes CASRDQGEQFF. This sequence joins TRBV2 and TRBJ2-1; TRBD1 might be the D (6 bases). This CDR3 is 11 amino acids long. V was cut by 6 bases and J by 10 bases, with 10 bases left in between. From germline, CDR1 is SNHLY and CDR2 FYNNEI.

The rearrangement uses TRBV5-1 and TRBJ2-5; 12 bases are a match to TRBD2. The CDR3 is 17 amino acids. In germline, CDR1 is SGHRS, CDR2 YFSETQ. The ends lost 6 bases at V and 3 bases at J; junction bases unmatched: 12. DNA for the CDR3: TGCGCCAGCACCCGACTAGCGGGAGTTTCGCCTAAAGAGACCCAGTACTTC. This codes for CASTRLAGVSPKETQYF.

The genes are TRBV7-2 and TRBJ2-4; tentatively, D is TRBD1 (6 bases). Germline CDR1 and CDR2: SGHTA and FQGNSA. The CDR3 covers 14 residues. Trimming pared 5 bases from V and 6 bases from J, leaving 14 bases between. In DNA form, the CDR3 reads TGTGCCAGCAGCCCGGACAGTACAGTAAACATTCAGTACTTC. It translates to CASSPDSTVNIQYF.

The CDR3 DNA reads as TGTGCCAGCAGTGAAAGGGGGGGTGCTACGGGCTACACCTTC. As protein: CASSERGGATGYTF. The chain combines TRBV2 with TRBJ1-2, with D maybe TRBD1 (6 bases). Trimming removed 2 bases at V and 8 bases at J, with 15 bases between. The germline gives CDR1 SNHLY, CDR2 FYNNEI. This CDR3 region has 14 residues.

This rearrangement joins TRBV19 to TRBJ2-7; 9 nucleotides agree with TRBD1. Germline CDR1 LNHDA, CDR2 SQIVND (reference sequence). The CDR3 length is 15 residues. J lost 4 bases, V lost 3 bases, and 7 bases had no gene match. The CDR3 DNA reads TGTGCCAGTAGTATTTCTGCCGGACAGGGGTACGAGCAGTACTTC. Translation gives CASSISAGQGYEQYF.

This sequence joins TRBV30 and TRBJ1-2; no clear D gene. The V end lost 0 bases, the J end lost 4 bases, and 9 bases lay between the germline ends. Germline V gene sequence: CDR1 GTSNPN, CDR2 SVGIG (reference sequence). The CDR3 has 13 residues. CDR3 in amino acids: CAWSVRLSYGYTF. In nucleotides, the CDR3 is TGTGCCTGGAGTGTTCGGCTGTCCTATGGCTACACCTTC.

The sample holds a few counts of this clone. The chain links TRBV7-9 to TRBJ1-1; maybe TRBD1 (5 bases). The CDR3 is made up of 13 amino acids. Trimming removed 7 bases from V and 2 bases from J, with 11 bases in between. Germline CDR1 SEHNR, CDR2 FQNEAQ (reference sequence). The CDR3 bases are TGTGCCAGCACGACAGCCATAAACACTGAAGCTTTCTTT. Its protein product is CASTTAINTEAFF.

This chain links TRBV19 with TRBJ1-4; TRBD1 matches at 9 bases. The CDR3 covers 14 residues. V was pared by 3 bases and J by 6 bases, with 2 bases of the junction left unmatched. The germline CDR1 and CDR2 sequences are LNHDA and SQIVND (reference sequence). This CDR3 is CASSIGDRDEKLFF. CDR3 sequence (DNA): TGTGCCAGTAGTATTGGGGACAGGGATGAAAAACTGTTTTTT. The entire variable domain, with the rest obtained from reference TRBV19 and TRBJ1-4, is as follows: DGGITQSPKYLFRKEGQNVTLSCEQNLNHDAMYWYRQDPGQGLRLIYYSQIVNDFQKGDIAEGYSVSREKKESFPLTVTSAQKNPTAFYLCASSIGDRDEKLFFGSGTQLSVL.

Only one count was recorded for this clone. The chain combines TRBV11-2 with TRBJ1-1; the D is unclear. The CDR3 has 14 amino acids. V was shortened by 3 bases and J by 4 bases, with 12 bases between the two germline ends. The germline V gene encodes CDR1 SGHAT and CDR2 FQNNGV. CDR3 residues: CASSLSRDGTEAFF. In nucleotides, the CDR3 is TGTGCCAGCAGCTTGAGCAGAGACGGCACTGAAGCTTTCTTT.

This chain links TRBV2 with TRBJ2-2, with D maybe TRBD1 (6 bases). The V gene lost 5 bases and the J gene lost 0 bases, with 7 bases spanning the gap. The germline V gene encodes CDR1 SNHLY and CDR2 FYNNEI. This CDR3 is built from 14 residues. CDR3 sequence: CASSRTANTGELFF. In nucleotides, the CDR3 is TGTGCCAGCAGTCGGACAGCGAACACCGGGGAGCTGTTTTTT.

The V gene is TRBV18, the J gene TRBJ2-2, with D unclear. Trimming left V 3 bases short and J 3 bases short, with 8 bases between. The germline gives CDR1 KGHSH, CDR2 LQKENI. The CDR3 loop spans 14 amino acids. CDR3: CASSPLVDTGELFF. The CDR3 DNA reads as TGTGCCAGCTCACCCCTCGTAGACACCGGGGAGCTGTTTTTT.

This clone rates as medium-sized. This chain joins TRBV19 and TRBJ1-2; D gene uncertain. The V and J ends lost 10 bases and 6 bases respectively, with 15 bases between them. Per the germline V gene, CDR1 is LNHDA and CDR2 is SQIVND (reference sequence). The CDR3 length is 12 residues. CDR3 nucleotide sequence: TGTGCCACTTCGCTAAGGGAAGATGGCTACACCTTC. Translated, it gives CATSLREDGYTF. The full variable domain, completed using reference TRBV19 and TRBJ1-2, is DGGITQSPKYLFRKEGQNVTLSCEQNLNHDAMYWYRQDPGQGLRLIYYSQIVNDFQKGDIAEGYSVSREKKESFPLTVTSAQKNPTAFYLCATSLREDGYTFGSGTRLTVV.

As DNA, the CDR3 is TGTGCCTGGAGTGCCCCCACAGGGGGAGGCAATCAGCCCCAGCATTTT. It encodes CAWSAPTGGGNQPQHF. The V call is TRBV30, the J call TRBJ1-5; the match to TRBD1 covers 8 bases. Germline loops: CDR1 GTSNPN, CDR2 SVGIG (reference sequence). The J segment lost 2 bases and the V segment lost 1 base, leaving 7 bases of the junction unmatched. The CDR3 is 16 residues long.

The J gene is TRBJ1-2, the V gene TRBV2, with 7 nucleotides matching TRBD1. J was trimmed by 1 base and V by 5 bases; bases with no gene match: 4. The CDR3 has 14 amino acids. Germline assignment: CDR1 SNHLY and CDR2 FYNNEI. The CDR3 is CASSWDSLNYGYTF. CDR3 bases: TGTGCCAGCAGTTGGGACAGCCTTAACTATGGCTACACCTTC.

Comment on this clone: Other DNA sequences from this sample encode an identical CDR3 as well. The CDR3 coding sequence is TGTGCCAGCTCCCCCCTGGGGGGGCGTAACACTGAAGCTTTCTTT. Protein: CASSPLGGRNTEAFF. The gene calls are TRBV18 and TRBJ1-1, with D tentatively TRBD1 (6 bases). Per germline, CDR1 KGHSH and CDR2 LQKENI. Trimming removed 6 bases from V and 2 bases from J, with 16 bases in between. This CDR3 is 15 amino acids long.

This clone is a singleton in its sample. The CDR3 spells CASSPRTSGSYNEQFF. The CDR3 bases are TGTGCCAGCAGCCCGAGGACTAGCGGATCCTACAATGAGCAGTTCTTC. The chain joins TRBV11-2 to TRBJ2-1; 10 bases agree with TRBD2. CDR3 length equals 16 residues. CDR1 SGHAT and CDR2 FQNNGV come from the germline V gene. Losses at the gene ends were 5 bases for V and 1 base for J; bases not matched to a gene: 5.

There are a few counts of this clone. The rearrangement joins TRBV7-8 to TRBJ2-2, with D perhaps matching TRBD2 (5 bases). The germline V gene encodes CDR1 SGHVS and CDR2 FQNEAQ. The CDR3 is 14 residues long. Trimming took 0 bases from V and 6 from J, leaving 8 bases between them. The CDR3 DNA follows: TGTGCCAGCAGCTTAGCGGAGGTCCCCGGGGAGCTGTTTTTT. Its protein product is CASSLAEVPGELFF.

The rearrangement links TRBV6-5 to TRBJ2-1; D is possibly TRBD2 (5 bases). V lost 8 bases and J lost 13, with 18 bases in between. The CDR3 has 12 amino acids. Germline CDR1 MNHEY, CDR2 SVGAGI. CDR3 sequence: CASGRAAHPQFF. In DNA form, the CDR3 reads TGTGCCAGCGGAAGAGCGGCCCATCCCCAGTTCTTC.

Only a few counts were recorded for this clone. The chain recombines TRBV10-1 with TRBJ2-3; TRBD1 aligns across 9 bases. The CDR3 loop spans 16 amino acids. Germline loops: CDR1 WNHNN, CDR2 SYGVQD (reference sequence). V lost 7 bases, J lost 3 bases, and 11 bases stayed unmatched. CDR3 bases: TGCGCCAGCACTAAGTGGGGACAGGGATTGACAGATACGCAGTATTTT. It yields the protein CASTKWGQGLTDTQYF.

The rearrangement uses TRBV10-3 and TRBJ1-1, with a weak D call TRBD1 (5 bases). CDR3 length: 15 residues. Trimming stripped 5 bases from V and 3 bases from J, with 16 bases between. CDR1 ENHRY and CDR2 SYGVKD come from the germline V gene. Written as DNA, the CDR3 is TGTGCCATCAGTAAGGGAGGGGAAGGGGACACTGAAGCTTTCTTT. This translates into CAISKGGEGDTEAFF.